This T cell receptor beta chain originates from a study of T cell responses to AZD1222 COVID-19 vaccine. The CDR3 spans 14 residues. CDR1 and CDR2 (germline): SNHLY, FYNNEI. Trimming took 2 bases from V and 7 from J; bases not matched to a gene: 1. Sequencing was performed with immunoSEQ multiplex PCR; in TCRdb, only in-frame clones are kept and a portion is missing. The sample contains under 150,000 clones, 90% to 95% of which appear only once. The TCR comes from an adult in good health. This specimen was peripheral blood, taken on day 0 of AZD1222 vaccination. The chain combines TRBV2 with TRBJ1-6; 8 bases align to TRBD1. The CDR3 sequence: CASSENRGNSPLHF. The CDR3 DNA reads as TGTGCCAGCAGTGAAAACAGGGGGAATTCACCCCTCCACTTT.